Listed here are 26 T cell receptor beta chains from one sample, sequenced in a study of regulatory T cells in long-lasting Graves disease. The time point denotes: newly diagnosed GD, antithyroid drugs for less than 3 months. The TCR library used RNA extracted from PBMCs. In building TCR beta libraries, iRepertoire HTBI primers were used together with Arm-PCR of CDR3 regions. TCRdb re-analysed the multiplex PCR reads in MiXCR, keeping a single row per CDR3 protein. This sample has some 500,000 distinct CDR3 sequences, with 13% found just once. The same data also went into a second study, on T cells in Graves' hyperthyroidism and ophthalmopathy.

Sequenced here: peripheral blood mononuclear cells (PBMCs), sampled at new diagnosis, from a patient treated with antithyroid drugs. These TCRs come from a man in his thirties or forties with Graves disease.

Ten or more counts support this clonotype. The V and J genes are TRBV11-2 and TRBJ2-7, with D maybe TRBD2 (5 bases). V lost 5 bases and J 6 bases, leaving 14 bases between the germline ends. The CDR3 length is 13 residues. Germline CDR1 and CDR2: SGHAT and FQNNGV. The CDR3 spells CASSLLREREQYF. The DNA of the CDR3 is TGTGCCAGCAGCCTTTTACGGGAACGCGAGCAGTACTTC.

V gene TRBV5-4 combines with J gene TRBJ2-1, with D tentatively TRBD2 (7 bases). V lost 3 bases and J lost 7, with 14 bases in between. The CDR3 is 14 amino acids. CDR1 and CDR2 from the germline V gene are SGHNT and YYREEE (reference sequence). CDR3 in DNA: TGTGCCAGCAGCTCGAGGGGGAGGGTGAATGAGCAGTTCTTC. Its translation: CASSSRGRVNEQFF.

On this clonotype: This likely traces to a read error, being one base from a far larger clone. V and J are TRBV5-1 and TRBJ2-3, with 7 bases fitting TRBD1. The CDR3 contains 14 residues. Germline V CDR1 and CDR2: SGHRS, YFSETQ. CDR3 residues: CASSPGQVTGTQYF. The CDR3 DNA sequence: TGTGCTAGCAGCCCTGGACAGGTCACAGGTACGCAGTATTTT.

This clonotype was seen many times. V is TRBV30 and J is TRBJ1-2; TRBD1 matches 9 bases. V dropped 0 bases and J dropped 8; count of bases not matched to a gene: 7. The CDR3 runs to 14 residues. The V gene's germline CDR1 is GTSNPN and CDR2 SVGIG (reference sequence). The CDR3 DNA sequence: TGTGCCTGGAGTGTAACAGGGGGCGCCGTCGGCTACACCTTC. Its translation: CAWSVTGGAVGYTF.

There are a few counts of this clonotype. The chain employs TRBV29-1 and TRBJ1-2; 10 nucleotides align to TRBD1. V dropped 3 bases and J dropped 8; count of bases not matched to a gene: 15. The germline gives CDR1 SQVTM, CDR2 ANQGSEA. The CDR3 is 16 amino acids. This CDR3 is CSVEVHRDRGLEGYTF. The CDR3 DNA reads TGCAGCGTTGAGGTTCACCGGGACAGGGGACTGGAGGGCTACACCTTC.

This clonotype was picked up many times. The chain uses TRBV6-1 and TRBJ2-1, with D possibly being TRBD2 (5 bases). The germline V gene has CDR1 MNHNS and CDR2 SASEGT. CDR3 length equals 13 residues. Trimming left V 6 bases short and J 8 bases short, with 14 bases between. CDR3 protein: CASRDFEGHEQFF. CDR3 bases: TGTGCCAGCAGGGACTTCGAAGGGCATGAGCAGTTCTTC.

Turning to this clonotype: It may be a read error: a sequence one base away is much more abundant. The chain has TRBV7-9 and TRBJ2-3, with 7 bases aligning to TRBD1. The J call is in doubt because the DNA end fits TRBJ1-1 better. The CDR3 length is 13 residues. The germline V gene has CDR1 SEHNR and CDR2 FQNEAQ (reference sequence). The CDR3 loop is CASSFDRVHKAFF. CDR3 nucleotide sequence: TGTGCCAGCAGCTTTGACAGGGTCCACAAAGCTTTCTTT.

This clonotype was recorded many times. The chain employs TRBV2 and TRBJ2-1, with TRBD1 identical over 8 bases. CDR1 is SNHLY, CDR2 FYNNEI, per germline. The CDR3 loop spans 15 amino acids. After removal of 7 bases from V and 1 base from J, the junction contained 6 bases not matched to a gene. CDR3 nucleotides: TGTGCCAGCACCCCGGACAGGGCATCCTACAATGAGCAGTTCTTC. Its protein product is CASTPDRASYNEQFF.

This clonotype was seen repeatedly, ten times or more. The V gene is TRBV11-3, the J gene TRBJ2-2; D is unclear. There are 12 residues in the CDR3. Germline lookup yields CDR1 SGHNT and CDR2 YENEEA. V was pared by 4 bases and J by 6 bases, with 6 bases between. In DNA form, the CDR3 reads TGTGCCAGCAGCTCTACCCCCGGGGAGCTGTTTTTT. Translation: CASSSTPGELFF.

This clonotype has at least ten counts. The chain is built from TRBV6-1 and TRBJ1-1; D is perhaps TRBD1 (6 bases). Germline V gene data show CDR1 as MNHNS and CDR2 as SASEGT. The ends were cut back, 3 bases at V and 4 bases at J, with 12 bases in the middle. This CDR3 region has 14 residues. The CDR3 nucleotides are TGTGCCAGCAGTGACCTTGTGGGGGCCACTGAAGCTTTCTTT. Amino acid sequence: CASSDLVGATEAFF.

This clonotype was seen many times. V usage is TRBV20-1 and J usage is TRBJ2-7, with 10 nucleotides matching TRBD2. CDR3 length: 13 amino acids. Germline V gene lookup returns CDR1 DFQATT and CDR2 SNEGSKA (reference sequence). The V and J ends lost 7 bases and 6 bases, in that order; junction bases with no gene match: 9. The CDR3 DNA reads TGCAGTGTTGATACTAGCGGGACCGGCGAGCAGTACTTC. It specifies CSVDTSGTGEQYF.

As regards this clonotype: A much larger clone is a single base away; this may be a read error. This rearrangement joins TRBV3-1 to TRBJ2-5; D not certain. There are 15 residues in the CDR3. Germline V gene sequence: CDR1 LGHDT, CDR2 YNNKEL (reference sequence). CDR3 in DNA: TGTGCCGGCAGCCGACTCAGGTACCTCCAAGAGACCCAGTACTTC. Amino acids: CAGSRLRYLQETQYF.

As concerns this clonotype: One end of the junction is discordant with germline, which a read error may explain. The DNA of the CDR3 is TGTGCCAGCAGCCTACAAGAAACACCGGGGAGCTGTTTT. Its protein product is CASSLQETPGSCF. The rearrangement links TRBV7-3 to TRBJ2-2, with D tentatively TRBD2 (5 bases). CDR1 SGHTA and CDR2 FQGTGA come from the germline V gene. The CDR3 spans 13 residues.

This clonotype occurred many times. The chain links TRBV10-3 to TRBJ2-1; 11 bases are shared with TRBD2. The V segment lost 0 bases and the J segment 7 bases; nucleotides outside the gene matches: 2. This CDR3 has 15 amino acids. Germline V CDR1 and CDR2: ENHRY, SYGVKD. CDR3 nucleotide sequence: TGTGCCATCAGTGAGTCCCTAGCGGGAGGTAATGAGCAGTTCTTC. This codes for CAISESLAGGNEQFF.

In this sample, this clonotype turned up many times. The rearrangement uses TRBV27 and TRBJ2-1, with 10 bases fitting TRBD1. J was trimmed by 1 base and V by 6 bases; bases with no gene match: 6. CDR1 is MNHEY and CDR2 is SMNVEV in the germline V gene (reference sequence). This CDR3 comprises 16 residues. CDR3 in amino acids: CASSPGQGKSYNEQFF. The CDR3 region has the DNA TGTGCCAGCAGCCCGGGACAGGGGAAATCCTACAATGAGCAGTTCTTC.

The CDR3 is CASTNGFQGGEQYF. In DNA, the CDR3 is TGTGCCAGCACTAACGGATTTCAGGGAGGCGAGCAGTACTTC. V usage is TRBV6-1 and J usage is TRBJ2-7; TRBD2 is a possible D gene (6 bases). The length of the CDR3 is 14 residues. Trimming left V 7 bases short and J 6 bases short, with 19 bases between. CDR1 and CDR2 from the germline V gene are MNHNS and SASEGT.

This clonotype has at least ten counts. J is TRBJ2-5 and V is TRBV11-1; TRBD1 agrees at 7 bases. This CDR3 has 14 residues. The trim removed 5 bases at V and 4 bases at J, leaving 7 bases unmatched. From germline, CDR1 is SGHAT and CDR2 FQDESV (reference sequence). The CDR3 DNA reads TGTGCCAGCAGCCCTACAGGGGAAGGAGAGACCCAGTACTTC. Its protein is CASSPTGEGETQYF.

In this sample, this clonotype turned up many times. The germline gene is not matched at one end of the junction; a read error may be the cause. The gene calls are TRBV7-2 and TRBJ2-1; 8 bases map to TRBD2. Germline V gene sequence: CDR1 SGHTA, CDR2 FQGNSA. CDR3 length: 14 residues. CDR3 sequence reads: CASRLAGPYNEQFF. DNA for the CDR3: TGTGCCAGCAGATTAGCGGGGCCCTACAATGAGCAGTTCTTC.

This clonotype was seen repeatedly, ten times or more. The V and J genes are TRBV20-1 and TRBJ2-7, with D perhaps being TRBD1 or TRBD2 (5 bases each). CDR1 and CDR2 (germline): DFQATT, SNEGSKA (reference sequence). The V end lost 2 bases, the J end lost 6 bases, and 11 bases lay between the germline ends. The CDR3 spans 12 residues. CDR3 loop: CSARQGGGEQYF. The CDR3 bases are TGCAGTGCTAGACAGGGTGGAGGCGAGCAGTACTTC.

This clonotype was seen ten or more times. The chain joins TRBV7-6 to TRBJ2-7; TRBD2 aligns across 14 bases. The CDR3 totals 15 residues. The J segment lost 5 bases and the V segment lost 4 bases, leaving 4 bases of the junction unmatched. Germline values: CDR1 SGHVS, CDR2 FNYEAQ. CDR3 sequence reads: CASSSAGLAGDEQYF. In DNA form, the CDR3 reads TGTGCCAGCAGCTCCGCGGGACTAGCGGGAGACGAGCAGTACTTC.

V gene TRBV30 combines with J gene TRBJ2-7; no clear D. CDR1 and CDR2 (germline): GTSNPN, SVGIG (reference sequence). Trimming shortened V by 4 bases and J by 3 bases, and 7 bases separated the two germline ends. This CDR3 is 11 amino acids long. The CDR3 loop reads CAWKGNYEQYF. In nucleotides, the CDR3 is TGTGCCTGGAAGGGCAACTACGAGCAGTACTTC.

The chain joins TRBV4-2 to TRBJ2-1, with 8 positions matching TRBD2. Germline CDR1 is LGHNA and CDR2 is YNFKEQ. The CDR3 covers 14 residues. Trimming took 5 bases from V and 7 from J; bases not matched to a gene: 7. CDR3: CASSNSGGGNEQFF. DNA for the CDR3: TGTGCCAGCAGCAACTCGGGGGGGGGGAATGAGCAGTTCTTC.

This clonotype was found many times. The J gene is TRBJ2-7, the V gene TRBV5-5; 10 bases are shared with TRBD2. CDR1 is SGHKS, CDR2 YYEKEE, per germline (reference sequence). V was clipped by 2 bases and J by 7 bases; unmatched bases: 9. The CDR3 runs 15 residues. CDR3 residues: CASSLEVAGGGEQYF. Here the CDR3 DNA reads TGTGCCAGCAGCTTAGAGGTAGCGGGAGGCGGTGAGCAGTACTTC.

This clonotype came up a few times. The CDR3 DNA follows: TGTGCCATCAGTGGCGGAGGGGCTCCTGGGAGTGAGCAGTTCTTC. Translation: CAISGGGAPGSEQFF. The chain has TRBV10-3 and TRBJ2-1, with D perhaps matching TRBD2 (6 bases). CDR3 length: 15 residues. CDR1 is ENHRY and CDR2 is SYGVKD in the germline V gene. V was trimmed by 4 bases and J by 9 bases, leaving 19 bases between them.

This clonotype came up many times. The chain employs TRBV20-1 and TRBJ2-1, with unresolved D. Trimming cost V 0 bases and J 0 bases, with 15 bases left between them. The CDR3 extends over 17 amino acids. CDR1 and CDR2 from the germline V gene are DFQATT and SNEGSKA (reference sequence). Here the CDR3 reads CSARDLYGRASYNEQFF. In DNA, the CDR3 is TGCAGTGCTAGAGATCTTTACGGTAGAGCCTCCTACAATGAGCAGTTCTTC.

The sample holds many counts of this clonotype. The chain uses TRBV3-1 and TRBJ2-4; D unresolved. The CDR3 covers 13 residues. Germline values: CDR1 LGHDT, CDR2 YNNKEL (reference sequence). V was shortened by 4 bases and J by 8 bases, with 12 bases between the two germline ends. CDR3 protein: CASSRIVSDIQYF. In nucleotides, the CDR3 is TGTGCCAGCAGCCGCATTGTTTCTGACATTCAGTACTTC.